The 11 T cell receptor beta chains presented below share a single source sample, sequenced in a study of blood T cell repertoires in COVID-19 (dated by TCRdb to 2020 to 2022). The library was made by the immunoSEQ multiplex PCR assay. The source is immuneACCESS, and TCRdb retained only in-frame sequences with V and J called. Part of the clones is not carried over; for the studies checked, unresolved V genes explain less than half of this, and the remainder is unexplained. The sample records 130,000 to 150,000 clones, around 80% of which are singletons. The ten largest clonotypes hold approximately 3.4% of the sample. Sample: peripheral blood. The source of these receptors is a man in his sixties or seventies who had recovered from COVID-19.

The rearrangement uses TRBV27 and TRBJ2-2; no definite D call. V was clipped by 7 bases and J by 0 bases, with 12 bases between them. The germline V gene has CDR1 MNHEY and CDR2 SMNVEV (reference sequence). The CDR3 extends over 15 amino acids. The CDR3: CASKVWQANTGELFF. The CDR3 DNA reads TGTGCCAGCAAGGTTTGGCAGGCGAACACCGGGGAGCTGTTTTTT.

The V and J genes are TRBV5-1 and TRBJ2-1; no clear D. CDR1 and CDR2 from the germline V gene are SGHRS and YFSETQ. This CDR3 is built from 14 residues. Trimming removed 0 bases from V and 5 bases from J, with 9 bases in between. The CDR3, as DNA: TGCGCCAGCAGCTTGGATAGATCCAACAATGAGCAGTTCTTC. Residues: CASSLDRSNNEQFF.

The chain uses TRBV12-3 or TRBV12-4 and TRBJ2-2, with 7 bases that match TRBD1. The CDR3 is 12 residues long. V was clipped by 5 bases and J by 7 bases; unmatched bases: 1. This chain's CDR3 is CASSTGVGELFF. The CDR3 coding sequence is TGTGCCAGCAGTACAGGGGTCGGGGAGCTGTTTTTT.

The CDR3 sequence is CASSIWGSQETQYF. The CDR3 bases are TGTGCCAGTAGTATTTGGGGCAGCCAAGAGACCCAGTACTTC. The V gene is TRBV19, the J gene TRBJ2-5; D might be TRBD1 (5 bases). Germline V gene data show CDR1 as LNHDA and CDR2 as SQIVND (reference sequence). The CDR3 has 14 residues. V dropped 3 bases and J dropped 1 base, with 9 bases sitting between them. Drawing the rest from reference TRBV19 and TRBJ2-5, the complete variable domain is DGGITQSPKYLFRKEGQNVTLSCEQNLNHDAMYWYRQDPGQGLRLIYYSQIVNDFQKGDIAEGYSVSREKKESFPLTVTSAQKNPTAFYLCASSIWGSQETQYFGPGTRLLVL.

The gene calls are TRBV5-1 and TRBJ1-5, with 8 bases lining up with TRBD1. The germline V gene has CDR1 SGHRS and CDR2 YFSETQ. The CDR3 extends over 14 amino acids. Trimming at V came to 4 bases and at J to 10 bases, leaving 10 bases not matched to a gene. The CDR3 nucleotides are TGCGCCAGCAGCCCGGGACAGGCCCCGGGTCCCCAGCATTTT. Translating gives CASSPGQAPGPQHF.

The rearrangement links TRBV29-1 to TRBJ1-1; D may be TRBD1 (5 bases). Germline V gene lookup returns CDR1 SQVTM and CDR2 ANQGSEA. This CDR3 contains 12 residues. Trimming left V 8 bases short and J 4 bases short, with 14 bases between. The CDR3 is CSTQQTVTEAFF. CDR3 bases: TGCAGCACCCAACAGACAGTCACTGAAGCTTTCTTT.

This rearrangement joins TRBV2 to TRBJ2-2, with D maybe TRBD2 (5 bases). The CDR3 has 14 residues. Trimming removed 1 base at V and 4 bases at J, with 7 bases between. Germline CDR1 reads SNHLY; CDR2 reads FYNNEI. CDR3 DNA: TGTGCCAGCAGTGAAGTACTAGGCACCGGGGAGCTGTTTTTT. It translates to CASSEVLGTGELFF.

The genes are TRBV30 and TRBJ1-1; D gene ambiguous. The germline CDR1 and CDR2 sequences are GTSNPN and SVGIG (reference sequence). CDR3 length equals 11 residues. The ends were cut back, 3 bases at V and 7 bases at J, with 9 bases in the middle. The CDR3 is CAWSLGFEAFF. CDR3 nucleotides: TGTGCCTGGAGCCTCGGGTTTGAAGCTTTCTTT.

This clone was found once. The chain couples TRBV30 to TRBJ2-1; no clear D. Trimming cost V 0 bases and J 0 bases, with 6 bases left between them. CDR1 GTSNPN and CDR2 SVGIG come from the germline V gene (reference sequence). The length of the CDR3 is 14 residues. The CDR3 loop reads CAWSVLSSYNEQFF. The CDR3 bases are TGTGCCTGGAGTGTACTATCCTCCTACAATGAGCAGTTCTTC.

The chain couples TRBV6-5 to TRBJ1-4; D uncertain. The CDR3 spans 15 residues. Germline CDR1 is MNHEY and CDR2 is SVGAGI. V was cut by 7 bases and J by 3 bases, with 15 bases left in between. CDR3 coding DNA: TGTGCCAGCATGGGAGTAGGGAATTCTAATGAAAAACTGTTTTTT. It encodes CASMGVGNSNEKLFF.

The CDR3 nucleotides read TGTGCCAGCAGCTTAACCGGACAGGGGGTGGGTGAAGCTTTCTTT. Protein: CASSLTGQGVGEAFF. The rearrangement links TRBV7-3 to TRBJ1-1, with 10 nucleotides matching TRBD1. Germline V CDR1 and CDR2: SGHTA, FQGTGA. J lost 7 bases, V lost 0 bases, and 5 bases had no gene match. This CDR3 spans 15 amino acids.